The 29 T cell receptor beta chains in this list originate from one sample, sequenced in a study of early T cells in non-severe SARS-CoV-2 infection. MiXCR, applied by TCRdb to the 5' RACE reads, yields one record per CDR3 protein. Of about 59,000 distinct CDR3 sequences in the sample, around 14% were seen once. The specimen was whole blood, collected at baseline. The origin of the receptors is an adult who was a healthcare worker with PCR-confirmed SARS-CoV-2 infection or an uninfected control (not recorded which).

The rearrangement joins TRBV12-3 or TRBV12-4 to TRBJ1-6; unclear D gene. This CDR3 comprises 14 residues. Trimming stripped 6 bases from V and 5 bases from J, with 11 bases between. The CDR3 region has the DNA TGTGCCAGCAGCCGAAACGGACATAATTCACCCCTCCACTTT. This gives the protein CASSRNGHNSPLHF.

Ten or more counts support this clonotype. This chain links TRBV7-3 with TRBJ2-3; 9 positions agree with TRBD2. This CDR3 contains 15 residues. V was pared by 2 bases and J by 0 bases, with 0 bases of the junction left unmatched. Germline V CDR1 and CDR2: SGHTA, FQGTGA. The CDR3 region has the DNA TGTGCCAGCAGCTTAGCGGGGGGGAGCACAGATACGCAGTATTTT. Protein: CASSLAGGSTDTQYF. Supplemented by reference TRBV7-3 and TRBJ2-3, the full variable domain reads GAGVSQTPSNKVTEKGKYVELRCDPISGHTALYWYRQSLGQGPEFLIYFQGTGAADDSGLPNDRFFAVRPEGSVSTLKIQRTERGDSAVYLCASSLAGGSTDTQYFGPGTRLTVL.

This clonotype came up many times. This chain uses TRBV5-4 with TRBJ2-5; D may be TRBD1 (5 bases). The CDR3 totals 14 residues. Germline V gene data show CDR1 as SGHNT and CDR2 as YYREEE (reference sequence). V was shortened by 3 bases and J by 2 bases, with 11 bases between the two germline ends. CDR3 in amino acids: CASSSSGIQETQYF. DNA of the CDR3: TGTGCCAGCAGCTCCTCAGGGATTCAAGAGACCCAGTACTTC.

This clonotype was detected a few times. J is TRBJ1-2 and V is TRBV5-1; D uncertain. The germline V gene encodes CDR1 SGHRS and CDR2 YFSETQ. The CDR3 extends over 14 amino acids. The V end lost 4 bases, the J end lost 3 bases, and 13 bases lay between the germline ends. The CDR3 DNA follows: TGCGCCAGCAGCCCCCTATGGACGGACTATGGCTACACCTTC. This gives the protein CASSPLWTDYGYTF.

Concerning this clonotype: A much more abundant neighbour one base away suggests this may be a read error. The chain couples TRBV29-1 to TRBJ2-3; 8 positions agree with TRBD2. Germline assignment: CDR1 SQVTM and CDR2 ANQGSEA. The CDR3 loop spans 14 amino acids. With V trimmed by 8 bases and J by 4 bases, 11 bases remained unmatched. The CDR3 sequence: CSIPSGSSPDTQYF. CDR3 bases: TGCAGCATTCCCAGCGGGAGCAGCCCAGATACGCAGTATTTT.

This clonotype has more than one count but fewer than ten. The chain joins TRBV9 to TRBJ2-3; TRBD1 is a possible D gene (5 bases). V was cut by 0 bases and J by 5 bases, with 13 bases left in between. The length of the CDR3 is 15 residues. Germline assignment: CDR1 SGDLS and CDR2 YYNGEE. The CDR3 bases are TGTGCCAGCAGCGTAGTTGAAGGGGCTGGAGATACGCAGTATTTT. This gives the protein CASSVVEGAGDTQYF. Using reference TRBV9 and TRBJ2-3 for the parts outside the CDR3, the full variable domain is DSGVTQTPKHLITATGQRVTLRCSPRSGDLSVYWYQQSLDQGLQFLIQYYNGEERAKGNILERFSAQQFPDLHSELNLSSLELGDSALYFCASSVVEGAGDTQYFGPGTRLTVL.

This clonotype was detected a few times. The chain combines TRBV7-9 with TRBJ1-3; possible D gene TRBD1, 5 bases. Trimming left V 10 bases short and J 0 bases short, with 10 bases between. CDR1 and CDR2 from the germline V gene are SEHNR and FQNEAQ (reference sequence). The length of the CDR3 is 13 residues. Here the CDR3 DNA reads TGTGCCACCAAGGGGTTCTCTGGAAACACCATATATTTT. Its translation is CATKGFSGNTIYF.

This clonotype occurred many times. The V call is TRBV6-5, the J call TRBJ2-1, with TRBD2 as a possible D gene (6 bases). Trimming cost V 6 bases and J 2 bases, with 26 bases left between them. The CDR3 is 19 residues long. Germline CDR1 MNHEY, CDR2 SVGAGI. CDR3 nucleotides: TGTGCCAGCAGGTCATTCGGGACTTCCGAAATCCCAACCTACAATGAGCAGTTCTTC. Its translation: CASRSFGTSEIPTYNEQFF.

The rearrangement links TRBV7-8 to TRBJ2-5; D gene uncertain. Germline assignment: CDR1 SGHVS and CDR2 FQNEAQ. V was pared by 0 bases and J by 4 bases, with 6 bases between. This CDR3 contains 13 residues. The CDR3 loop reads CASSLAVGETQYF. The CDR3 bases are TGTGCCAGCAGCTTAGCAGTGGGAGAGACCCAGTACTTC.

In DNA form, the CDR3 reads TGTGCCAGCAGTGAAGCACGGGGACTGACCTCACCCCTCCACTTT. It translates to CASSEARGLTSPLHF. The rearrangement uses TRBV2 and TRBJ1-6, with D possibly being TRBD1 (5 bases). The V end was cut by 0 bases, the J end by 10 bases, with 13 bases between. CDR1 and CDR2 from the germline V gene are SNHLY and FYNNEI. The CDR3 spans 15 residues.

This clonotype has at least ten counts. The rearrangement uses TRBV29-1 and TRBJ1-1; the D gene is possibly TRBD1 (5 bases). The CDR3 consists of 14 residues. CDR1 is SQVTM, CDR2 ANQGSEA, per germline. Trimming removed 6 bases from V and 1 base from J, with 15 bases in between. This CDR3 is CSVEDGTGNTEAFF. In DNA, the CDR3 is TGCAGCGTCGAGGACGGGACGGGGAACACTGAAGCTTTCTTT.

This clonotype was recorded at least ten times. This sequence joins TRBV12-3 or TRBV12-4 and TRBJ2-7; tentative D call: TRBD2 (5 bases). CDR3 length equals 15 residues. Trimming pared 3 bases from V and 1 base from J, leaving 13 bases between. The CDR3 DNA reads TGTGCCAGCAGTTTTCTTCAGTCGGGATCCTACGAGCAGTACTTC. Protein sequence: CASSFLQSGSYEQYF.

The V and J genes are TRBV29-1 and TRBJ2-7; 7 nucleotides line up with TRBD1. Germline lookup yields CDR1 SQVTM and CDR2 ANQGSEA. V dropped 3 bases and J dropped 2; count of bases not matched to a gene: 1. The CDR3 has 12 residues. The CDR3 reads CSVEGTAYEQYF. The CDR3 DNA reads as TGCAGCGTTGAGGGGACAGCCTACGAGCAGTACTTC.

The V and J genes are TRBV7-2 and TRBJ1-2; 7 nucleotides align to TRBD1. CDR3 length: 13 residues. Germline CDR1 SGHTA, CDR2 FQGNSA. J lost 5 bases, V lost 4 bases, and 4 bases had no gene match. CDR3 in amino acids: CASSSRQGYGYTF. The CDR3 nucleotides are TGTGCCAGCAGCTCTAGACAGGGATATGGCTACACCTTC.

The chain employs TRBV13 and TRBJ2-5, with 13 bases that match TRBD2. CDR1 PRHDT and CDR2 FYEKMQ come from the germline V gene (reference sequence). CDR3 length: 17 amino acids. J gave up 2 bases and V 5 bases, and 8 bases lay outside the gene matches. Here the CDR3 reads CASSPLGTSGAQETQYF. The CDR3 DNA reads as TGTGCCAGCAGCCCACTAGGGACTAGCGGGGCGCAAGAGACCCAGTACTTC.

CDR3 sequence (DNA): TGTGCCAGCAGTTACTCGATTCCAGTAGCGGGACTCACAGATACGCAGTATTTT. Its translation: CASSYSIPVAGLTDTQYF. The J gene is TRBJ2-3, the V gene TRBV6-5; 8 positions agree with TRBD2. CDR3 size: 18 residues. Germline CDR1 MNHEY, CDR2 SVGAGI. The J segment lost 2 bases and the V segment lost 0 bases, leaving 10 bases of the junction unmatched.

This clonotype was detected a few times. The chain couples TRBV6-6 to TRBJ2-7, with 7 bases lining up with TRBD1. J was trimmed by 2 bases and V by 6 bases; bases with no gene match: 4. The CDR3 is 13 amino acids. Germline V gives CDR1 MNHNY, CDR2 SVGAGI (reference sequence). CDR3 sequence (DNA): TGTGCCAGCAGCCCAGGGGGTACCTACGAGCAGTACTTC. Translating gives CASSPGGTYEQYF.

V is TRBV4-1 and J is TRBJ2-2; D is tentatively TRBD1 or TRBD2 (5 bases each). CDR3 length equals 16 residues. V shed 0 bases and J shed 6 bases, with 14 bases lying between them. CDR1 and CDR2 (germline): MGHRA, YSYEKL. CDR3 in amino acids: CASSQEGTQPSGELFF. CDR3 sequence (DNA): TGCGCCAGCAGCCAAGAGGGGACCCAGCCCTCCGGGGAGCTGTTTTTT.

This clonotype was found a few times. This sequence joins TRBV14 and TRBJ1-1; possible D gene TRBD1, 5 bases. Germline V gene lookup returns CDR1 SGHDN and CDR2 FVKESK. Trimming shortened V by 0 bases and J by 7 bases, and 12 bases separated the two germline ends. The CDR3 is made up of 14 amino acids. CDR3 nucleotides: TGTGCCAGCAGCCAAGATAGCGAGGGGTTTGAAGCTTTCTTT. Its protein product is CASSQDSEGFEAFF.

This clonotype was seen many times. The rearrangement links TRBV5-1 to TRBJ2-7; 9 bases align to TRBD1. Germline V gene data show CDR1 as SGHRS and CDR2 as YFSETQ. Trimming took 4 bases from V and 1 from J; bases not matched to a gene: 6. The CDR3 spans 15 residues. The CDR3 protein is CASSPGTGISYEQYF. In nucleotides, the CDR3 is TGCGCCAGCAGCCCTGGGACAGGGATTTCCTACGAGCAGTACTTC. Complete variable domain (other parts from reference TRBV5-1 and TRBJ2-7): KAGVTQTPRYLIKTRGQQVTLSCSPISGHRSVSWYQQTPGQGLQFLFEYFSETQRNKGNFPGRFSGRQFSNSRSEMNVSTLELGDSALYLCASSPGTGISYEQYFGPGTRLTVT.

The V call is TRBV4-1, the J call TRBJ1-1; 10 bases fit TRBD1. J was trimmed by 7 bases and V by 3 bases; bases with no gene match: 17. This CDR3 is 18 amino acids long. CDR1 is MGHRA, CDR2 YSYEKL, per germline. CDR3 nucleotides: TGCGCCAGCAGCCACCCTAGTGGGACAGGGGCAGTAACGTATGAAGCTTTCTTT. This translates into CASSHPSGTGAVTYEAFF.

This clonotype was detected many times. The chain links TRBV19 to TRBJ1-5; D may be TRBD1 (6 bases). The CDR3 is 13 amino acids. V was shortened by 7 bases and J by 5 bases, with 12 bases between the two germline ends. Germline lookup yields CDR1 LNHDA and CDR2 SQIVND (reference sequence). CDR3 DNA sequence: TGTGCCAGTATGGGGGGGGCGGATCAGCCCCAGCATTTT. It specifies CASMGGADQPQHF.

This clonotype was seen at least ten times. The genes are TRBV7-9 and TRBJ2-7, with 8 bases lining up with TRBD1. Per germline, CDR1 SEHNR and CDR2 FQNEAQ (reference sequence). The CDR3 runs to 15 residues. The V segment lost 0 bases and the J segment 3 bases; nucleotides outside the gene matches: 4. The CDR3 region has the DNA TGTGCCAGCAGCTTAGCCCCGACAGGGGTCTACGAGCAGTACTTC. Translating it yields CASSLAPTGVYEQYF. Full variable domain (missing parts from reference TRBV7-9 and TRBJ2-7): DTGVSQNPRHKITKRGQNVTFRCDPISEHNRLYWYRQTLGQGPEFLTYFQNEAQLEKSRLLSDRFSAERPKGSFSTLEIQRTEQGDSAMYLCASSLAPTGVYEQYFGPGTRLTVT.

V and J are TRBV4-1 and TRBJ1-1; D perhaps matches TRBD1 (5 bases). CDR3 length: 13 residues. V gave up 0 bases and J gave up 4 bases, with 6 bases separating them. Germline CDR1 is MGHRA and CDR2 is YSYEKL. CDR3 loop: CASSQDRGTEAFF. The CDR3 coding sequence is TGCGCCAGCAGCCAAGATAGGGGCACTGAAGCTTTCTTT.

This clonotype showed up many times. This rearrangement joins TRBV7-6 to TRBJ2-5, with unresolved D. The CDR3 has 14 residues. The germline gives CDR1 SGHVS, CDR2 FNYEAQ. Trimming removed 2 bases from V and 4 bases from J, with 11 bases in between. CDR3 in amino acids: CASSLSSGPETQYF. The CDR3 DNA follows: TGTGCCAGCAGCTTAAGTTCCGGGCCAGAGACCCAGTACTTC.

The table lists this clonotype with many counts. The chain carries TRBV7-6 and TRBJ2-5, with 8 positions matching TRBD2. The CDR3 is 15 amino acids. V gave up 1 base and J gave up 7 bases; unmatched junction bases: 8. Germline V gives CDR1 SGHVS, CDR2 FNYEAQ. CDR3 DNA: TGTGCCAGCAGCTTAGTAGGGGGACTAGATCCGACCCAGTACTTC. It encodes CASSLVGGLDPTQYF.

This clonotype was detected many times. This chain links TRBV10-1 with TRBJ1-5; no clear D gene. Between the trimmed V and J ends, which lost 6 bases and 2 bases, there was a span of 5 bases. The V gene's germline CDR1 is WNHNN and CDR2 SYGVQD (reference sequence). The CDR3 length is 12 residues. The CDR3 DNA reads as TGCGCCAGCAGACAAGGCAATCAGCCCCAGCATTTT. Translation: CASRQGNQPQHF.

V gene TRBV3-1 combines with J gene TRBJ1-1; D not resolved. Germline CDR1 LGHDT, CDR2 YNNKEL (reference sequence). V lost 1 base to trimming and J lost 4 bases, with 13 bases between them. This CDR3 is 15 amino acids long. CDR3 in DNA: TGTGCCAGCAGCCAAGCGGCGGGGTTGGGCACTGAAGCTTTCTTT. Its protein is CASSQAAGLGTEAFF.

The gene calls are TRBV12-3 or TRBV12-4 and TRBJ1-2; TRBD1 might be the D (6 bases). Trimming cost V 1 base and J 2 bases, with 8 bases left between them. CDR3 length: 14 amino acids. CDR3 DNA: TGTGCCAGCAGTTTAGGGGGGCGCAACTATGGCTACACCTTC. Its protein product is CASSLGGRNYGYTF.